This TCR beta chain was recorded in a study of blood T cell repertoires in COVID-19. Overall study: PBMCs, B-cell-depleted T cells, or T cells provided the cDNA or gDNA that made up the material.

Using immunoSEQ multiplex PCR, the repertoire was profiled, and TCRdb retains in-frame clones only, with some absent. This table has around 78,000 clones, less than 95% appearing once. The germline CDR1 and CDR2 sequences are LGHDT and YNNKEL (reference sequence). This CDR3 is built from 13 residues. V was cut by 3 bases and J by 10 bases, with 15 bases left in between. This sequence was found in a woman in her 50s in a cohort sampled during active COVID-19. The chain carries TRBV3-1 (or the pseudogene TRBV3-2) and TRBJ1-2; D is unresolved. Sample: peripheral blood. CDR3: CASSHRHGSNYTF. DNA for the CDR3: TGTGCCAGCAGCCACAGACACGGGAGCAACTACACCTTC.